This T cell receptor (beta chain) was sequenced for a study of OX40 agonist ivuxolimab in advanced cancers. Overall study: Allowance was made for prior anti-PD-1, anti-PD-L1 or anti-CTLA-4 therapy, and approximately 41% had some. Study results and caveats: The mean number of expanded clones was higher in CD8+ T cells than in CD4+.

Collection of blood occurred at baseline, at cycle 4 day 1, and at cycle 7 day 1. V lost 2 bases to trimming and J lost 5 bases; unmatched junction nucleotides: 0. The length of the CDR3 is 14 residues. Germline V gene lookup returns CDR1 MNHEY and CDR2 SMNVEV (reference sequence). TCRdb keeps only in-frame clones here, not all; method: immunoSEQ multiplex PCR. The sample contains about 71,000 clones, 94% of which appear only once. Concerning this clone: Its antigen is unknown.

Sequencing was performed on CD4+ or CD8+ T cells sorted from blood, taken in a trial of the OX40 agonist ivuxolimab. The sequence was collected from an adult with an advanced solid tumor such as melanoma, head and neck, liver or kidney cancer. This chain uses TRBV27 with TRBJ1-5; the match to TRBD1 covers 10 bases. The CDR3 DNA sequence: TGTGCCAGCAGTTTAGGGACAGGGGATCAGCCCCAGCATTTT. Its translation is CASSLGTGDQPQHF.